The TCR beta chain under discussion was sequenced for a study of CD8 T cells in Susac syndrome. Overall study: Among the sequenced Susac syndrome patients, five or six had active disease while eight or nine were in remission.

J gave up 4 bases and V 6 bases, and 2 bases lay outside the gene matches. The CDR3 length is 12 residues. Germline V gives CDR1 MNHEY, CDR2 SMNVEV (reference sequence). Notes on the study in general: Susac-specific public clones were found in total CD8+ and CD8+ TEMRA repertoires, numbering some 15 and five, respectively. CD8+ clones in Susac expanded most in TEMRA cells and active patients.

RNA was extracted with the RNeasy kit, and a quantity of about 0.45 to 1 ug was reverse transcribed using random hexamers. Coverage of TCR beta CDR3 amplification by immunoSEQ multiplex PCR extended to 54 Vbeta and 13 Jbeta. TCRdb re-derived calls from the immunoSEQ multiplex PCR reads in MiXCR, one entry per CDR3 protein. The sample yields 95,000 to 150,000 distinct CDR3 sequences, around 94% seen once. About this clonotype itself: Antigen unknown.

The source material was CD8+ T cells from PBMCs. This chain links TRBV27 with TRBJ1-2; 7 bases align to TRBD1. The receptor comes from a human donor with Susac syndrome. CDR3 coding DNA: TGTGCCAGCAGGACAGGGAGCTATGGCTACACCTTC. Translation gives CASRTGSYGYTF.